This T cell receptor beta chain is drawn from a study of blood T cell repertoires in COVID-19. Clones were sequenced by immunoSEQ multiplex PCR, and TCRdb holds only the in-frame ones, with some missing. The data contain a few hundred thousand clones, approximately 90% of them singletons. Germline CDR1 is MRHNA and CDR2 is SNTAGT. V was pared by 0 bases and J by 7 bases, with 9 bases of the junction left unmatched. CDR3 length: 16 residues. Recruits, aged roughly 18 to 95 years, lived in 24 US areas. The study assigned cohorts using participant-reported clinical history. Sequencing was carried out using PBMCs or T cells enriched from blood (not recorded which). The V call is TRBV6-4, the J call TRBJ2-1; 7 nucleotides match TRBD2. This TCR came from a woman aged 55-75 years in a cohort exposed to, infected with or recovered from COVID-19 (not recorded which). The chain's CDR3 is CASSDSWREFRNEQFF. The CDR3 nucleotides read TGTGCCAGCAGTGACTCATGGCGGGAGTTCCGGAATGAGCAGTTCTTC.